Following are 28 T cell receptor beta chains from one sample sequenced in a study of post-analysis software for immune sequencing data (dated by TCRdb to between 2015 and 2016). These receptors have no identified antigens. Receptor libraries were prepared by PCR. Instrument used: Illumina HiSeq 2500. To reduce PCR and sequencing biases, unique molecular identifiers were incorporated into the TCR beta cDNA libraries. Starting from the raw public reads, TCRdb applied fastp trimming at Q25, assembled clones with MiXCR and retained in-frame beta chains. Every distinct CDR3 protein forms one entry, paired with its most common genes and DNA. This sample comprises 700,000 to 900,000 distinct CDR3 sequences, roughly 50% of them detected only once. The top ten constitute roughly 4.5% of the sample. Paper-wide results and their limitations: Significantly higher frequencies in patients than in controls were found for roughly 5 TRBV segments, including TRBV5-6, TRBV5-1 and TRBV20-1.

The sample consisted of blood. These receptors originate from a girl between 5 and 17 years old with multiple sclerosis.

In this sample, this clonotype turned up a few times. The chain couples TRBV6-2 or TRBV6-3 to TRBJ1-1, with D unclear. V was cut by 0 bases and J by 0 bases, with 11 bases left in between. CDR1 and CDR2 from the germline V gene are MNHEY and SVGEGT. The CDR3 runs 16 residues. In DNA, the CDR3 is TGTGCCAGCAGTTACTCGAGAGCTCTCATGAACACTGAAGCTTTCTTT. Protein: CASSYSRALMNTEAFF.

Regarding this clonotype: The CDR3 does not end in the conserved phenylalanine or tryptophan, so this is likely a read error. The V call is TRBV7-3, the J call TRBJ2-1, with D hard to call. The V gene's germline CDR1 is SGHTA and CDR2 FQGTGA. This CDR3 is built from 15 residues. V was pared by 1 base and J by 8 bases, with 15 bases between. The CDR3 loop is CASSLSRSGGYEQFL. Written as DNA, the CDR3 is TGTGCCAGCAGCTTAAGTCGCTCGGGTGGGTATGAGCAGTTCCTC.

This clonotype was counted only a few times. This sequence joins TRBV20-1 and TRBJ2-5; D not certain. Germline loops: CDR1 DFQATT, CDR2 SNEGSKA (reference sequence). V gave up 3 bases and J gave up 2 bases, with 13 bases separating them. CDR3 size: 14 residues. Here the CDR3 reads CSASKNKKQETQYF. Written as DNA, the CDR3 is TGCAGTGCTAGTAAAAACAAGAAGCAAGAGACCCAGTACTTC.

J is TRBJ2-7 and V is TRBV20-1, with no clear D. Per germline, CDR1 DFQATT and CDR2 SNEGSKA (reference sequence). The CDR3 runs 14 residues. V lost 3 bases to trimming and J lost 2 bases, with 14 bases between them. CDR3 bases: TGCAGTGCTAGGAGACCGGACGGAACCTACGAGCAGTACTTC. This translates into CSARRPDGTYEQYF.

Details on this clonotype: Sequence at one end of the junction differs from germline and may be a read error. The genes are TRBV7-9 and TRBJ1-4; D unclear. The length of the CDR3 is 12 residues. Germline loops: CDR1 SEHNR, CDR2 FQNEAQ (reference sequence). The CDR3 DNA is TGTGCCAGCAGGTTAGGGAATGAAAAACTGTTTTTT. Its protein is CASRLGNEKLFF. The full variable domain, rest sourced from reference TRBV7-9 and TRBJ1-4, is DTGVSQNPRHKITKRGQNVTFRCDPISEHNRLYWYRQTLGQGPEFLTYFQNEAQLEKSRLLSDRFSAERPKGSFSTLEIQRTEQGDSAMYLCASRLGNEKLFFGSGTQLSVL.

The chain joins TRBV6-2 or TRBV6-3 to TRBJ1-2; TRBD1 is a possible D gene (6 bases). The V gene's germline CDR1 is MNHEY and CDR2 SVGEGT. Deletions cut 7 bases from V and 2 bases from J, with 17 bases between. The CDR3 has 15 amino acids. This CDR3 is CASTGQLGLNYGYTF. CDR3 nucleotide sequence: TGTGCCAGCACCGGACAGCTAGGCCTCAACTATGGCTACACCTTC.

The CDR3 nucleotides are TGTGCCAGCAGTCCTTCAGAGACGACGCAGCCCCAGCATTTT. This gives the protein CASSPSETTQPQHF. The chain is built from TRBV12-3 or TRBV12-4 and TRBJ1-5; D call uncertain. The CDR3 runs 14 residues. V was clipped by 5 bases and J by 7 bases, with 15 bases between them.

The CDR3: CSVLPGVKNQETQYF. The DNA for the CDR3 is TGCAGTGTCCTACCCGGGGTGAAAAACCAAGAGACCCAGTACTTC. The chain combines TRBV20-1 with TRBJ2-5, with D possibly TRBD2 on 5 matching bases. Germline V gene sequence: CDR1 DFQATT, CDR2 SNEGSKA (reference sequence). V shed 7 bases and J shed 0 bases, with 18 bases lying between them. This CDR3 is 15 amino acids long.

The chain is built from TRBV20-1 and TRBJ1-5; D possibly corresponds to TRBD1 (6 bases). Germline lookup yields CDR1 DFQATT and CDR2 SNEGSKA (reference sequence). This CDR3 comprises 15 residues. V was pared by 7 bases and J by 0 bases, with 16 bases between. The CDR3 spells CSVAGGQYSNQPQHF. The CDR3 DNA reads as TGCAGTGTGGCCGGCGGACAGTATAGCAATCAGCCCCAGCATTTT.

This rearrangement joins TRBV11-3 to TRBJ2-1; D is undetermined. The V end was cut by 0 bases, the J end by 0 bases, with 12 bases between. From germline, CDR1 is SGHNT and CDR2 YENEEA. The CDR3 contains 17 residues. In DNA, the CDR3 is TGTGCCAGCAGCTTAGATCCCGCAGCGAGCTCCTACAATGAGCAGTTCTTC. Amino acid sequence: CASSLDPAASSYNEQFF.

This clonotype was counted between two and nine times. The CDR3 is CASSQAGGDLKETQYF. The DNA of the CDR3 is TGTGCCAGCAGCCAAGCGGGGGGCGATCTGAAAGAGACCCAGTACTTC. The chain couples TRBV4-2 to TRBJ2-5; a possible D gene is TRBD2 (7 bases). Trimming shortened V by 1 base and J by 3 bases, and 15 bases separated the two germline ends. The CDR3 consists of 16 residues. CDR1 and CDR2 (germline): LGHNA, YNFKEQ.

This clonotype has just a few counts. The J gene is TRBJ2-5, the V gene TRBV7-9, with 12 bases lining up with TRBD2. The CDR3 contains 15 residues. The J segment lost 5 bases and the V segment lost 5 bases, leaving 6 bases of the junction unmatched. The germline V gene has CDR1 SEHNR and CDR2 FQNEAQ (reference sequence). The CDR3: CASSRGLAGTETQYF. The CDR3 nucleotides read TGTGCCAGCAGCCGAGGACTAGCGGGAACGGAGACCCAGTACTTC.

The CDR3 spells CASSSGAGDYNEQFF. The CDR3 DNA follows: TGTGCCAGCAGTTCCGGAGCGGGGGACTACAATGAGCAGTTCTTC. The chain links TRBV12-3 or TRBV12-4 to TRBJ2-1; 8 positions agree with TRBD2. The V segment lost 4 bases and the J segment 3 bases; nucleotides outside the gene matches: 5. This CDR3 region has 15 residues.

This clonotype was counted between two and nine times. The rearrangement links TRBV7-2 to TRBJ2-1; D call uncertain. CDR1 is SGHTA and CDR2 is FQGNSA in the germline V gene. V shed 2 bases and J shed 2 bases, with 19 bases lying between them. The CDR3 covers 18 residues. The CDR3 DNA reads as TGTGCCAGCAGCTTAAACGCCGGTCAGCCGAGCACCTACAATGAGCAGTTCTTC. This codes for CASSLNAGQPSTYNEQFF.

The V and J genes are TRBV12-3 or TRBV12-4 and TRBJ2-5; D remains ambiguous. This CDR3 contains 14 residues. Trimming cost V 3 bases and J 2 bases, with 10 bases left between them. CDR3: CASSFLWGQETQYF. The CDR3 nucleotides read TGTGCCAGCAGTTTTTTGTGGGGTCAAGAGACCCAGTACTTC.

This clonotype was seen a few times. J is TRBJ1-1 and V is TRBV24-1; TRBD1 matches at 10 bases. CDR3 length: 13 amino acids. Germline lookup yields CDR1 KGHDR and CDR2 SFDVKD. Germline trimming cut 5 bases from V and 8 bases from J; bases unmatched to any gene: 4. Here the CDR3 reads CATSAPGQGEAFF. The CDR3 DNA sequence: TGTGCCACCAGTGCCCCGGGACAGGGGGAAGCTTTCTTT.

This clonotype showed up just a few times. This sequence joins TRBV12-3 or TRBV12-4 and TRBJ2-1; 7 bases line up with TRBD1. J gave up 5 bases and V 5 bases, and 3 bases lay outside the gene matches. This CDR3 region has 13 residues. CDR3 bases: TGTGCCAGCAGTACTGACAGGGACAATGAGCAGTTCTTC. Translating gives CASSTDRDNEQFF.

The chain uses TRBV27 and TRBJ2-7, with TRBD1 matching 10 bases. The CDR3 contains 14 residues. The V and J ends lost 2 bases and 6 bases, in that order; junction bases with no gene match: 4. Germline loops: CDR1 MNHEY, CDR2 SMNVEV (reference sequence). The CDR3 region is CASSLRDRGFEQYF. The CDR3 coding sequence is TGTGCCAGCAGTTTAAGGGACAGGGGATTCGAGCAGTACTTC.

CDR3 region: CATSDFRGGLVDTDTQYF. CDR3 nucleotides: TGTGCCACCAGTGATTTCAGGGGTGGACTAGTCGACACAGATACGCAGTATTTT. The chain uses TRBV24-1 and TRBJ2-3, with D possibly TRBD2 on 7 matching bases. The V gene lost 1 base and the J gene lost 2 bases, with 18 bases spanning the gap. CDR3 size: 18 residues. Germline CDR1 KGHDR, CDR2 SFDVKD.

The V call is TRBV6-2 or TRBV6-3, the J call TRBJ1-1; D not resolved. V lost 5 bases and J lost 3, with 7 bases in between. The length of the CDR3 is 12 residues. The germline V gene encodes CDR1 MNHEY and CDR2 SVGEGT. CDR3 coding DNA: TGTGCCAGCAGTGTTGGGTACACTGAAGCTTTCTTT. Translating gives CASSVGYTEAFF.

A remark on this clonotype: Because the CDR3 is missing its conserved closing phenylalanine or tryptophan, this is likely a read error. This sequence joins TRBV20-1 and TRBJ2-3; 8 bases match TRBD2. V trimming: 4 bases; J trimming: 6 bases; junction bases outside the gene matches: 3. Germline V CDR1 and CDR2: DFQATT, SNEGSKA (reference sequence). This CDR3 has 12 amino acids. CDR3: CSATREGDTQYC. CDR3 in DNA: TGCAGTGCTACCCGGGAGGGGGATACGCAGTATTGT.

The rearrangement links TRBV12-3 or TRBV12-4 to TRBJ1-2; 7 positions match TRBD1. This CDR3 contains 13 residues. The trim removed 6 bases at V and 6 bases at J, leaving 7 bases unmatched. As DNA, the CDR3 is TGTGCCAGCAGGAGCACAGGGGCCCATGGCTACACCTTC. Translated, it gives CASRSTGAHGYTF.

V is TRBV3-1 and J is TRBJ2-5, with TRBD2 matching 7 bases. Germline trimming cut 0 bases from V and 11 bases from J; bases unmatched to any gene: 12. This CDR3 comprises 15 residues. Germline CDR1 LGHDT, CDR2 YNNKEL (reference sequence). The CDR3 here is CASSQDAGVVNEQYF. The DNA for the CDR3 is TGTGCCAGCAGCCAAGATGCGGGAGTGGTCAATGAGCAGTACTTC.

This clonotype occurred many times. A junction boundary mismatches the germline segment, possibly from a read error. The J gene is TRBJ1-1, the V gene TRBV5-1, with D unresolved. CDR3 length equals 14 residues. The germline CDR1 and CDR2 sequences are SGHRS and YFSETQ. The CDR3 here is CASSPGQVNTEAFF. The CDR3 bases are TGTGCCAGCAGCCCGGGCCAGGTGAACACTGAAGCTTTCTTT.

The V gene is TRBV20-1, the J gene TRBJ2-3; 13 bases match TRBD2. Germline values: CDR1 DFQATT, CDR2 SNEGSKA (reference sequence). This CDR3 has 16 residues. Losses at the gene ends were 6 bases for V and 10 bases for J; bases not matched to a gene: 16. The DNA for the CDR3 is TGCAGTGCCAATGGACTAGCGGGGGCCGGGATGGAATCGCAGTATTTT. Amino acids: CSANGLAGAGMESQYF.

This clonotype was observed a few times. The CDR3, as DNA: TGCAGTGCTCACGGGGGGGCCAGCTCCTACAATGAGCAGTTCTTC. The encoded protein is CSAHGGASSYNEQFF. The chain carries TRBV20-1 and TRBJ2-1; 8 nucleotides match TRBD2. V lost 5 bases to trimming and J lost 0 bases; unmatched junction nucleotides: 6. The germline gives CDR1 DFQATT, CDR2 SNEGSKA (reference sequence). The CDR3 loop spans 15 amino acids.

This clonotype was recorded only once. J is TRBJ1-1 and V is TRBV19, with D maybe TRBD1 (6 bases). Germline CDR1 is LNHDA and CDR2 is SQIVND (reference sequence). The germline V and J ends were trimmed by 6 bases and 2 bases, with 10 bases remaining between them. The CDR3 has 13 amino acids. The CDR3 DNA follows: TGTGCCAGTAGCTGGACAGATAACACTGAAGCTTTCTTT. Amino acids: CASSWTDNTEAFF.

The J gene is TRBJ2-1, the V gene TRBV29-1, with TRBD2 identical over 10 bases. The CDR3 consists of 14 residues. V dropped 8 bases and J dropped 9; count of bases not matched to a gene: 13. Germline lookup yields CDR1 SQVTM and CDR2 ANQGSEA. The CDR3 nucleotides are TGCAGCATAATGGGGCTAGCGGGAGTTGGTGAGCAGTTCTTC. Its protein product is CSIMGLAGVGEQFF.